What follows is one T cell receptor (beta chain) and its context. What it recognizes is unknown. This specimen comes from a study of T cell responses to AZD1222 COVID-19 vaccine. Study outcomes and limitations: No day 14 peak samples; only post-peak repertoires were characterized.

Produced via immunoSEQ multiplex PCR; TCRdb's table is partial and in-frame only. The repertoire holds tens of thousands of clones, with 60% to 85% as singletons. Germline V gene sequence: CDR1 SGDLS, CDR2 YYNGEE. V gave up 0 bases and J gave up 4 bases, with 16 bases separating them. CDR3 size: 17 residues. The specimen was peripheral blood, collected 28 days after the second AZD1222 dose. The sequence derives from an adult who received the AZD1222 COVID-19 vaccine. V is TRBV9 and J is TRBJ1-4; D is unclear. CDR3 in amino acids: CASSVGSFQSVNEKLFF. CDR3 in DNA: TGTGCCAGCAGCGTAGGTTCTTTTCAGTCTGTTAATGAAAAACTGTTTTTT. Complete variable domain (other parts from reference TRBV9 and TRBJ1-4): DSGVTQTPKHLITATGQRVTLRCSPRSGDLSVYWYQQSLDQGLQFLIQYYNGEERAKGNILERFSAQQFPDLHSELNLSSLELGDSALYFCASSVGSFQSVNEKLFFGSGTQLSVL.